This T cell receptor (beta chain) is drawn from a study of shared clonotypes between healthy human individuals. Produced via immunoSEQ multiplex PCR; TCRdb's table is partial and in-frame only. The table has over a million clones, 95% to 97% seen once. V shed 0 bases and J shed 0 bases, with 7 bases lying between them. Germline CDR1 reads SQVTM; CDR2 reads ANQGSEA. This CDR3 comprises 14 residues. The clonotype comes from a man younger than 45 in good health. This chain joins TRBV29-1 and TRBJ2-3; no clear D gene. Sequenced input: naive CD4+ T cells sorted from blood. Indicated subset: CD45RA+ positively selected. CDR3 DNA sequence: TGCAGCGTTGAAGATTCCGACAGCACAGATACGCAGTATTTT. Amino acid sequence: CSVEDSDSTDTQYF.